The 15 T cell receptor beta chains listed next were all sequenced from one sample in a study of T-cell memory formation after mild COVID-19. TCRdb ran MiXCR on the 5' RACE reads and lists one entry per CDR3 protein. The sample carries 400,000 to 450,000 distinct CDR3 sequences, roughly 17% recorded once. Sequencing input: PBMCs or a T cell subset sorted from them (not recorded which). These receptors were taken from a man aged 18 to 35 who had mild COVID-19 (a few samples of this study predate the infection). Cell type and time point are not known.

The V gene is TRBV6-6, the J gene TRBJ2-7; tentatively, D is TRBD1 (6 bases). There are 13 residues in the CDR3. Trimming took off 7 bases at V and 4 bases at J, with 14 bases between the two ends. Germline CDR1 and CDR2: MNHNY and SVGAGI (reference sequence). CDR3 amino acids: CASKGDLRYEQYF. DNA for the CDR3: TGTGCCAGCAAGGGGGACCTGCGATACGAGCAGTACTTC.

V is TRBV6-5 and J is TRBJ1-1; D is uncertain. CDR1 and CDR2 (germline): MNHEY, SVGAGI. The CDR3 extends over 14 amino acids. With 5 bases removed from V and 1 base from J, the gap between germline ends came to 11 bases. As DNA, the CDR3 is TGTGCCAGCAGTGGACGACGGGGGAACACTGAAGCTTTCTTT. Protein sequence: CASSGRRGNTEAFF.

CDR3 protein: CAWSAGQSNNEQFF. CDR3 sequence (DNA): TGTGCCTGGAGCGCTGGACAGTCCAACAATGAGCAGTTCTTC. The rearrangement links TRBV30 to TRBJ2-1; a weak D match, TRBD1 (6 bases). The germline V gene encodes CDR1 GTSNPN and CDR2 SVGIG (reference sequence). The V gene lost 3 bases and the J gene lost 5 bases, with 14 bases spanning the gap. This CDR3 contains 14 residues. Full variable domain (outside the CDR3, taken from reference TRBV30 and TRBJ2-1): SQTIHQWPATLVQPVGSPLSLECTVEGTSNPNLYWYRQAAGRGLQLLFYSVGIGQISSEVPQNLSASRPQDRQFILSSKKLLLSDSGFYLCAWSAGQSNNEQFFGPGTRLTVL.

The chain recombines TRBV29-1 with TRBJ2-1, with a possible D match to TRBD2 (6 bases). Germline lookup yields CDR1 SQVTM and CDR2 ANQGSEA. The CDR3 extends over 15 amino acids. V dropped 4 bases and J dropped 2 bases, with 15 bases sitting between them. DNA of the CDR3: TGCAGCGTTGGTCTAGGGACTCGTCCCTACAATGAGCAGTTCTTC. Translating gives CSVGLGTRPYNEQFF.

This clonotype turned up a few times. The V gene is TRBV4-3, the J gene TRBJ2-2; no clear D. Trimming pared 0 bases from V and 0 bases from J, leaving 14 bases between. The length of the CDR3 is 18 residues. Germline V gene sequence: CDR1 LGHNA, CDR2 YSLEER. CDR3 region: CASSQESVAQANTGELFF. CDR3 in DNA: TGCGCCAGCAGCCAAGAGTCAGTTGCCCAGGCGAACACCGGGGAGCTGTTTTTT.

CDR3 sequence reads: CASSQLFGTVYYEQYF. CDR3 DNA sequence: TGCGCCAGCAGCCAGCTCTTTGGGACAGTTTACTACGAGCAGTACTTC. V is TRBV4-1 and J is TRBJ2-7; 7 bases align to TRBD1. Germline loops: CDR1 MGHRA, CDR2 YSYEKL. This CDR3 is 16 amino acids long. The junction had 11 bases not matched to a gene; V was cut back by 3 bases and J by 3 bases.

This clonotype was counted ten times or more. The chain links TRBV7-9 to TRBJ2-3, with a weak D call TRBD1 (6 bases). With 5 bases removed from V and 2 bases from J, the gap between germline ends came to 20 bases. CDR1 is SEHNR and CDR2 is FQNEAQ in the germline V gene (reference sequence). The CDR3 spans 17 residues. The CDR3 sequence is CASSRGQLRRSTDTQYF. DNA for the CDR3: TGTGCCAGCAGCCGAGGACAGCTGCGTCGTTCCACAGATACGCAGTATTTT. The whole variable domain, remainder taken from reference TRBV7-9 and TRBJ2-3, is DTGVSQNPRHKITKRGQNVTFRCDPISEHNRLYWYRQTLGQGPEFLTYFQNEAQLEKSRLLSDRFSAERPKGSFSTLEIQRTEQGDSAMYLCASSRGQLRRSTDTQYFGPGTRLTVL.

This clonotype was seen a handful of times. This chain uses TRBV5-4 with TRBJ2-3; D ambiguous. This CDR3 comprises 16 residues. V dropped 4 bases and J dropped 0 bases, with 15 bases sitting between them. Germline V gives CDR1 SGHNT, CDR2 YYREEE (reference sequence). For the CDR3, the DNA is TGTGCCAGCAGCCGAAGACTTGAATCTAGCACAGATACGCAGTATTTT. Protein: CASSRRLESSTDTQYF.

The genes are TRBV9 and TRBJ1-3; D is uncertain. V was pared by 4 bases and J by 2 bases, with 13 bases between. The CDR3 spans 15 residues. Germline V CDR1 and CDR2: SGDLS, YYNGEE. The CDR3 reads CASSLDPETGNTIYF. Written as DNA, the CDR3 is TGTGCCAGCAGCTTGGACCCAGAAACTGGAAACACCATATATTTT.

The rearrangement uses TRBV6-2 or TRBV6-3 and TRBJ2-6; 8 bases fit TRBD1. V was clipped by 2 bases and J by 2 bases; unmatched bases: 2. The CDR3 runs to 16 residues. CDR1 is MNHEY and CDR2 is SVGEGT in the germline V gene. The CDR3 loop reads CASSYTRGPGANVLTF. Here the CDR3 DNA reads TGTGCCAGCAGTTACACCAGGGGGCCTGGGGCCAACGTCCTGACTTTC.

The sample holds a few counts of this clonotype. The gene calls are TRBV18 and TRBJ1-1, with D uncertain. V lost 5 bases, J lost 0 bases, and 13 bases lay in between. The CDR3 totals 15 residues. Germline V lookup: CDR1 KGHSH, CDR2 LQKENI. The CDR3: CASSRGGSLNTEAFF. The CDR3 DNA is TGTGCCAGCTCAAGAGGTGGGAGTTTGAACACTGAAGCTTTCTTT.

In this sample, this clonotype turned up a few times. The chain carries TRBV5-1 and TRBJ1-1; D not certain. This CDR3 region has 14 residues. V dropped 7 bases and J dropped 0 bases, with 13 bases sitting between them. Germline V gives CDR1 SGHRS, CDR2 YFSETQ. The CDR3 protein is CASATDTMNTEAFF. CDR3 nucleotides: TGCGCCAGCGCTACTGACACAATGAACACTGAAGCTTTCTTT.

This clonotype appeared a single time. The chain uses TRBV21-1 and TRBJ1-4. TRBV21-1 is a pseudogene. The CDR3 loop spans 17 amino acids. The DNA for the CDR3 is TGTGCCAGCAGCAAAGGGGGATCAAGTGCAACTAATGAAAAACTGTTTTTT. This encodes CASSKGGSSATNEKLFF.

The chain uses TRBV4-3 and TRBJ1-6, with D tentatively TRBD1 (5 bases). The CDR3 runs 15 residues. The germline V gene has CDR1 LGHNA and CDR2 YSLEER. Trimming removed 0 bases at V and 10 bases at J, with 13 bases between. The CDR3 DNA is TGCGCCAGCAGCCAAGAGGGGCAGGGTGCCTCACCCCTCCACTTT. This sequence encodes CASSQEGQGASPLHF.

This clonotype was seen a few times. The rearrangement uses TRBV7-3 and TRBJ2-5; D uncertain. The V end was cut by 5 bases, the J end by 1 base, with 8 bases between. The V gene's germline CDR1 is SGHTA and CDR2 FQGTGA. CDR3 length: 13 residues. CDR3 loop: CASSGRSQETQYF. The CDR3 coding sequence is TGTGCCAGCAGCGGACGGAGCCAAGAGACCCAGTACTTC.